The next 23 T cell receptor beta chains were all read from a single sample in a study of cytomegalovirus exposure and HLA in healthy donors. Both 60 Vbeta primers and 13 Jbeta primers went into the PCR. TCRdb keeps only in-frame clones here, not all; method: immunoSEQ multiplex PCR. The sample holds about 160,000 clones, approximately 77% seen once. Specimen: PBMCs. The origin of the receptors is a man between 25 and 39 years old in good health and CMV-seropositive.

The chain combines TRBV6-4 with TRBJ1-5, with 7 positions matching TRBD1. Germline values: CDR1 MRHNA, CDR2 SNTAGT. The CDR3 is made up of 17 amino acids. The V and J ends lost 9 bases and 2 bases, in that order; junction bases with no gene match: 16. The CDR3 DNA follows: TGTGCCAGGGATCCGGGACAGCCAACCGTGGGCAATCAGCCCCAGCATTTT. It translates to CARDPGQPTVGNQPQHF.

V gene TRBV14 combines with J gene TRBJ2-4, with 9 nucleotides matching TRBD1. With 8 bases clipped from V and 6 bases from J, the junction kept 5 bases outside the gene matches. From germline, CDR1 is SGHDN and CDR2 FVKESK. The CDR3 is 13 amino acids. The CDR3 DNA reads as TGTGCCAGCGGACAGGGGAGGGGAAACATTCAGTACTTC. It encodes CASGQGRGNIQYF. Full variable domain (missing parts from reference TRBV14 and TRBJ2-4): EAGVTQFPSHSVIEKGQTVTLRCDPISGHDNLYWYRRVMGKEIKFLLHFVKESKQDESGMPNNRFLAERTGGTYSTLKVQPAELEDSGVYFCASGQGRGNIQYFGAGTRLSVL.

The chain recombines TRBV28 with TRBJ1-2; TRBD1 matches 11 bases. The CDR3 runs 14 residues. CDR1 is MDHEN, CDR2 SYDVKM, per germline. V lost 4 bases to trimming and J lost 7 bases; unmatched junction nucleotides: 5. The CDR3 sequence: CASSSDRGRIGYTF. The CDR3 DNA follows: TGTGCCAGCAGTTCGGACAGGGGGCGTATTGGCTACACCTTC.

This chain uses TRBV4-2 with TRBJ2-3, with 7 positions matching TRBD1. With 3 bases clipped from V and 2 bases from J, the junction kept 2 bases outside the gene matches. The V gene's germline CDR1 is LGHNA and CDR2 YNFKEQ. The CDR3 length is 14 residues. The CDR3 here is CASSHGTVTDTQYF. For the CDR3, the DNA is TGTGCCAGCAGCCACGGGACAGTCACAGATACGCAGTATTTT.

The J gene is TRBJ1-1, the V gene TRBV29-1, with TRBD1 as a possible D gene (6 bases). V was clipped by 6 bases and J by 8 bases, with 13 bases between them. Germline-derived CDR1 and CDR2 are SQVTM and ANQGSEA. The CDR3 is 11 residues long. CDR3 sequence reads: CSVNRVSEAFF. The CDR3 bases are TGCAGCGTGAACAGGGTATCAGAAGCTTTCTTT.

This clone has just one count. The chain employs TRBV5-1 and TRBJ2-7, with 7 bases lining up with TRBD1. CDR1 SGHRS and CDR2 YFSETQ come from the germline V gene. This CDR3 region has 15 residues. The V segment lost 0 bases and the J segment 2 bases; nucleotides outside the gene matches: 5. CDR3 protein: CASSLAPGQAYEQYF. The CDR3 nucleotides are TGCGCCAGCAGCTTGGCCCCAGGACAGGCCTACGAGCAGTACTTC.

The chain links TRBV11-2 to TRBJ1-2; a weak D match, TRBD1 (6 bases). Trimming removed 5 bases from V and 5 bases from J, with 12 bases in between. The CDR3 runs to 13 residues. Germline CDR1 SGHAT, CDR2 FQNNGV. Written as DNA, the CDR3 is TGTGCCAGCAGCCGTAACAGGGATTATGGCTACACCTTC. It yields the protein CASSRNRDYGYTF.

The rearrangement joins TRBV19 to TRBJ2-7, with D perhaps matching TRBD1 (7 bases). The V end was cut by 3 bases, the J end by 4 bases, with 10 bases between. Germline-derived CDR1 and CDR2 are LNHDA and SQIVND (reference sequence). The CDR3 is made up of 13 amino acids. Here the CDR3 reads CASSIQGGYEQYF. In nucleotides, the CDR3 is TGTGCCAGTAGTATCCAGGGGGGTTACGAGCAGTACTTC. Full variable domain (remainder filled in from reference TRBV19 and TRBJ2-7): DGGITQSPKYLFRKEGQNVTLSCEQNLNHDAMYWYRQDPGQGLRLIYYSQIVNDFQKGDIAEGYSVSREKKESFPLTVTSAQKNPTAFYLCASSIQGGYEQYFGPGTRLTVT.

A single count supports this clone. The CDR3 spells CASSFDPGVHNSPLHF. The CDR3 DNA is TGCGCCAGCAGCTTTGACCCAGGGGTCCATAATTCACCCCTCCACTTT. This chain connects TRBV5-1 to TRBJ1-6; TRBD1 might be the D (6 bases). With 2 bases removed from V and 5 bases from J, the gap between germline ends came to 14 bases. CDR3 length equals 16 residues. Germline V gene data show CDR1 as SGHRS and CDR2 as YFSETQ.

The chain couples TRBV28 to TRBJ1-2; 10 bases map to TRBD1. Trimming cost V 3 bases and J 6 bases; bases outside gene matches: 7. The CDR3 length is 15 residues. Germline V gene sequence: CDR1 MDHEN, CDR2 SYDVKM. DNA of the CDR3: TGTGCCAGCAGTTTTTTACGGACAGGGGGAAATGGCTACACCTTC. Protein product: CASSFLRTGGNGYTF.

V gene TRBV7-9 combines with J gene TRBJ2-7, with 7 nucleotides matching TRBD2. The germline gives CDR1 SEHNR, CDR2 FQNEAQ (reference sequence). CDR3 length equals 12 residues. V was clipped by 6 bases and J by 7 bases; unmatched bases: 6. The chain's CDR3 is CASRFKAGEQYF. The CDR3 bases are TGTGCCAGCAGGTTTAAAGCGGGGGAGCAGTACTTC.

This clone was observed a few times. In DNA, the CDR3 is TGTGCCAGCAGTTTATCGGCCAGGGGGCGCGAGACCCAGTACTTC. This sequence encodes CASSLSARGRETQYF. The chain recombines TRBV27 with TRBJ2-5, with 8 nucleotides matching TRBD1. V shed 0 bases, J shed 5 bases, and the junction held 5 bases outside the gene matches. The CDR3 length is 15 residues. Germline CDR1 is MNHEY and CDR2 is SMNVEV (reference sequence).

The rearrangement links TRBV28 to TRBJ1-2, with a weak D call TRBD1 (6 bases). The length of the CDR3 is 12 residues. Between the trimmed V and J ends, which lost 6 bases and 6 bases, there was a span of 11 bases. Germline V gives CDR1 MDHEN, CDR2 SYDVKM. The DNA for the CDR3 is TGTGCCAGCAGCAAACAGGGAAATGGCTACACCTTC. It is translated as CASSKQGNGYTF.

This clone was picked up one time. The chain combines TRBV6-5 with TRBJ1-2; possible D gene TRBD1, 6 bases. CDR3 size: 14 residues. The germline V and J ends were trimmed by 5 bases and 7 bases, with 17 bases remaining between them. Germline V gene lookup returns CDR1 MNHEY and CDR2 SVGAGI. Here the CDR3 DNA reads TGTGCCAGCAGTCTTCAGGGGCTCGGGTCTGGCTACACCTTC. Protein sequence: CASSLQGLGSGYTF.

This chain uses TRBV21-1 with TRBJ1-5. TRBV21-1 is noted as a pseudogene. The CDR3 runs to 15 residues. Written as DNA, the CDR3 is TGTGCCAGCAGCAAAGTTCGGGATAGCAATCAGCCCCAGCATTTT. This translates into CASSKVRDSNQPQHF.

The sample holds one count of this clone. V is TRBV5-1 and J is TRBJ2-3; no clear D gene. There are 14 residues in the CDR3. Per the germline V gene, CDR1 is SGHRS and CDR2 is YFSETQ. V was clipped by 0 bases and J by 0 bases, with 5 bases between them. The CDR3 sequence is CASSLEPSTDTQYF. The CDR3 coding sequence is TGCGCCAGCAGCTTGGAGCCTAGCACAGATACGCAGTATTTT.

This clone was seen just once. As DNA, the CDR3 is TGTGCCAGCACCCCGGACTCGGGGTTATCCAAAAACATTCAGTACTTC. This sequence encodes CASTPDSGLSKNIQYF. This chain joins TRBV2 and TRBJ2-4; perhaps TRBD2 as D (5 bases). The CDR3 runs 16 residues. Germline V gene data show CDR1 as SNHLY and CDR2 as FYNNEI. Trimming pared 7 bases from V and 2 bases from J, leaving 18 bases between.

The chain has TRBV29-1 and TRBJ2-2; 7 bases map to TRBD2. The germline CDR1 and CDR2 sequences are SQVTM and ANQGSEA. This CDR3 contains 13 residues. V lost 2 bases, J lost 7 bases, and 4 bases stayed unmatched. The CDR3 loop reads CSVEWGGVGELFF. The CDR3 nucleotides are TGCAGCGTTGAATGGGGGGGGGTCGGGGAGCTGTTTTTT.

The chain carries TRBV28 and TRBJ1-2; TRBD1 agrees at 7 bases. Per germline, CDR1 MDHEN and CDR2 SYDVKM. The CDR3 runs 15 residues. V was pared by 6 bases and J by 4 bases, with 11 bases of the junction left unmatched. CDR3 nucleotide sequence: TGTGCCAGCAGCCGATCCCACAGGGGCACCTATGGCTACACCTTC. Translating it yields CASSRSHRGTYGYTF.

This chain links TRBV18 with TRBJ1-1; D not certain. The length of the CDR3 is 12 residues. Germline CDR1 is KGHSH and CDR2 is LQKENI. Trimming took 5 bases from V and 3 from J, leaving 7 bases between them. CDR3 nucleotide sequence: TGTGCCAGCTCAACGCGATACACTGAAGCTTTCTTT. This codes for CASSTRYTEAFF. Drawing the rest from reference TRBV18 and TRBJ1-1, the complete variable domain is NAGVMQNPRHLVRRRGQEARLRCSPMKGHSHVYWYRQLPEEGLKFMVYLQKENIIDESGMPKERFSAEFPKEGPSILRIQQVVRGDSAAYFCASSTRYTEAFFGQGTRLTVV.

The chain is built from TRBV4-1 and TRBJ2-3; D not certain. V was clipped by 0 bases and J by 4 bases, with 5 bases between them. Germline CDR1 and CDR2: MGHRA and YSYEKL. The CDR3 is made up of 13 amino acids. Here the CDR3 DNA reads TGCGCCAGCAGCCAAGATGCGCCAGATACGCAGTATTTT. Protein: CASSQDAPDTQYF.

The J gene is TRBJ1-1, the V gene TRBV19, with D maybe TRBD1 (6 bases). The CDR3 is made up of 12 amino acids. Germline loops: CDR1 LNHDA, CDR2 SQIVND (reference sequence). The ends were cut back, 11 bases at V and 0 bases at J, with 10 bases in the middle. CDR3 in DNA: TGTGCCTCCAGGGGCTTGAACACTGAAGCTTTCTTT. This codes for CASRGLNTEAFF.

This chain joins TRBV2 and TRBJ1-6; D may be TRBD1 (5 bases). Per germline, CDR1 SNHLY and CDR2 FYNNEI. The CDR3 runs to 13 residues. Between the trimmed V and J ends, which lost 7 bases and 2 bases, there was a span of 6 bases. CDR3 sequence (DNA): TGTGCCAGCATCAGGGCCTATAATTCACCCCTCCACTTT. Translating gives CASIRAYNSPLHF.